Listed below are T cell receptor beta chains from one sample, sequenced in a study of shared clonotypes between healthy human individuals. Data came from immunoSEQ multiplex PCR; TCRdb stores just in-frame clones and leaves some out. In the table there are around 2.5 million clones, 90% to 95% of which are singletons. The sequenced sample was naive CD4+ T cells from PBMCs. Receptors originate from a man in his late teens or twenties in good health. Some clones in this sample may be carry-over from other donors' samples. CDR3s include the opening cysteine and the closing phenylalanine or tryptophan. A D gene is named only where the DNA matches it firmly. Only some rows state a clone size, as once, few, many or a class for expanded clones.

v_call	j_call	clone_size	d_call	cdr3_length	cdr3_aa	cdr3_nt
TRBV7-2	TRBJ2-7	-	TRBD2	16	CASSPRGAGVFSEQYF	TGTGCCAGCAGCCCTCGGGGAGCGGGAGTTTTCTCCGAGCAGTACTTC
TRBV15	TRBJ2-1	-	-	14	CATSGVDSYNEQFF	TGTGCCACCAGCGGCGTGGACAGTTACAATGAGCAGTTCTTC
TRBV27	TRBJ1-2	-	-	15	CASSFKGDLGYGYTF	TGTGCCAGCAGTTTCAAGGGGGACCTCGGCTATGGCTACACCTTC
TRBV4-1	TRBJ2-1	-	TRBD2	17	CASRPPTSGGSNNEQFF	TGCGCCAGCAGACCTCCGACTAGCGGGGGCAGCAACAATGAGCAGTTCTTC
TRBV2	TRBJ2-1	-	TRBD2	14	CASSRLAGSNEQFF	TGTGCCAGCAGTAGACTAGCGGGAAGTAATGAGCAGTTCTTC
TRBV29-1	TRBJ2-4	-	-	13	CSVEQSWKNIQYF	TGCAGCGTTGAACAGTCCTGGAAAAACATTCAGTACTTC
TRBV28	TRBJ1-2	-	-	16	CASSSPRGGSNLGYTF	TGTGCCAGCAGTTCCCCCCGGGGAGGGTCTAACCTTGGCTACACCTTC
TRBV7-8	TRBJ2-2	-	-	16	CASSYSRWENTGELFF	TGTGCCAGCAGCTATAGTCGGTGGGAAAACACCGGGGAGCTGTTTTTT
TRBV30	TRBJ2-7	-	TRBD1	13	CAWSLGQAREQYF	TGTGCCTGGAGCCTTGGACAGGCTAGGGAGCAGTACTTC
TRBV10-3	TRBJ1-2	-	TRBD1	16	CAISQTQTGGIDGYTF	TGTGCCATCAGTCAAACACAGACAGGGGGGATAGATGGCTACACCTTC
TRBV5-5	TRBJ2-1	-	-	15	CASSFRTPGINEQFF	TGTGCCAGCAGCTTTAGGACCCCCGGCATCAATGAGCAGTTCTTC
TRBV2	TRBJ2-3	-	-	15	CASSGQGLVSDTQYF	TGTGCCAGCAGCGGCCAGGGTCTAGTATCGGATACGCAGTATTTT
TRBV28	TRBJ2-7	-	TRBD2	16	CASSFGGASGTYEQYF	TGTGCCAGCAGTTTTGGTGGGGCTAGCGGGACCTACGAGCAGTACTTC
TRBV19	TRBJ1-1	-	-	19	CASSKGSPLLGIWNTEAFF	TGTGCCAGTAGTAAAGGGAGCCCCCTTTTGGGGATTTGGAACACTGAAGCTTTCTTT
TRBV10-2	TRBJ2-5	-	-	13	CASRVDNQETQYF	TGCGCCAGCCGGGTAGACAACCAAGAGACCCAGTACTTC
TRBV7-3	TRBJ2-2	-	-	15	CASSSPASGTGELFF	TGTGCCAGCAGCTCCCCCGCGTCGGGAACCGGGGAGCTGTTTTTT
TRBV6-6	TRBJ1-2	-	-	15	CASSLLQAGGYGYTF	TGTGCCAGCAGTTTACTACAGGCTGGAGGGTATGGCTACACCTTC
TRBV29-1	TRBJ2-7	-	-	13	CSVEVARGLEQYF	TGCAGCGTTGAGGTGGCTCGGGGCCTCGAGCAGTACTTC
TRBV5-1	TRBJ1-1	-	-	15	CASSIQGNVGTEAFF	TGCGCCAGCTCAATACAGGGTAACGTGGGCACTGAAGCTTTCTTT
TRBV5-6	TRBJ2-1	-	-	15	CASRFQGSSYNEQFF	TGTGCCAGCAGATTTCAGGGTAGCTCCTACAATGAGCAGTTCTTC
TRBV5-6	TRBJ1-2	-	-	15	CASSRPGTTGGGYTF	TGTGCCAGCAGCCGGCCGGGGACCACGGGGGGTGGCTACACCTTC
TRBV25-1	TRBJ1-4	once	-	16	CASSESKRKSGEKLFF	TGTGCCAGCAGTGAATCCAAACGGAAGTCTGGGGAAAAACTGTTTTTT